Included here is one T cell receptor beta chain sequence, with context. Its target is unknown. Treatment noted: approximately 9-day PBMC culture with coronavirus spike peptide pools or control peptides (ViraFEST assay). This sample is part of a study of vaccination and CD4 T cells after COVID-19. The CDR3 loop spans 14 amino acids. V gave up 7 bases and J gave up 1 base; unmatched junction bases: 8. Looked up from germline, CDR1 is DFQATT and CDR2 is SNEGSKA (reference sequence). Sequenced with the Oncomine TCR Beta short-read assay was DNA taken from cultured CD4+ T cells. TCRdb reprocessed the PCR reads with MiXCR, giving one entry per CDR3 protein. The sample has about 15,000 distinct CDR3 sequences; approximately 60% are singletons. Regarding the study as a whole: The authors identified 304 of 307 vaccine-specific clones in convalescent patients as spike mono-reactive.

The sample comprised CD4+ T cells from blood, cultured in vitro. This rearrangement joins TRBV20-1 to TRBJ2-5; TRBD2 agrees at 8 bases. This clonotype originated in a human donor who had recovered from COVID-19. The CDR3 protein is CSVLAGRSQETQYF. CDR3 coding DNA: TGCAGTGTCTTAGCGGGACGGTCCCAAGAGACCCAGTACTTC.